This TCR beta chain is drawn from a study of CD8+ T cells in alopecia areata. Study-wide findings and caveats: Among patients, TCR sharing was less clear than in mice, a difference possibly due in part to HLA diversity in the patient population.

Sequencing used cDNA as its template, made by extracting RNA and reverse transcribing it. Using immunoSEQ multiplex PCR, the repertoire was profiled, and TCRdb retains in-frame clones only, with some absent. This table has about 97,000 clones, approximately 42% appearing once. The CDR3 is 12 amino acids. From germline, CDR1 is GTSNPN and CDR2 SVGIG (reference sequence). V shed 2 bases and J shed 9 bases, with 13 bases lying between them. Points on this clone: Antigen: not known.

The chain employs TRBV30 and TRBJ1-2; no definite D call. The source material was CD4+ T cells sorted from blood. The TCR sequence derives from a human donor with alopecia areata. The CDR3 bases are TGTGCCTGGAGTCTACAAGCTCTCAGCTACACCTTC. This encodes CAWSLQALSYTF.